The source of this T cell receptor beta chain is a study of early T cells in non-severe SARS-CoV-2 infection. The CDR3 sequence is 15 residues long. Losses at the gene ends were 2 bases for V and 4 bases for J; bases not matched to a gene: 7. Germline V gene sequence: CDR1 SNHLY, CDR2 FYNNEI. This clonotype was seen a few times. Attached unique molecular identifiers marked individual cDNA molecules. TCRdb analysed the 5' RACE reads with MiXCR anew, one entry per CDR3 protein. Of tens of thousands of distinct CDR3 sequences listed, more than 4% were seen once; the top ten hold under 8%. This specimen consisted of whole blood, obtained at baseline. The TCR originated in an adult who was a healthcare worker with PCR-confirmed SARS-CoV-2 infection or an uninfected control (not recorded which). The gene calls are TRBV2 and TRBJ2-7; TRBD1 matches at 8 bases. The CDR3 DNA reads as TGTGCCAGCAGTGAATCAGGGGGCCAGTGGTACGAGCAGTACTTC. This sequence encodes CASSESGGQWYEQYF.